This T cell receptor beta chain was profiled in a study of blood T cell repertoires in COVID-19. V dropped 0 bases and J dropped 9 bases, with 8 bases sitting between them. The length of the CDR3 is 13 residues. Germline V gene sequence: CDR1 LNHNV, CDR2 YYDKDF (reference sequence). The data were produced by immunoSEQ multiplex PCR, yet TCRdb's version contains in-frame clones alone and is incomplete. The data show under 25,000 clones, with 75% to 90% seen just once and 25% to 35% held by the top ten. Sequencing was done on a sample of peripheral blood. The rearrangement uses TRBV15 and TRBJ2-2; D unclear. This clonotype was obtained from a woman in her sixties or seventies with active COVID-19. As DNA, the CDR3 is TGTGCCACCAGCAGAGATCTAACCCGGGAGCTGTTTTTT. This encodes CATSRDLTRELFF.